This passage covers 19 T cell receptor beta chains from one sample sequenced in a study of beta chain features in type 1 diabetes. Overall study findings and caveats: Shortening that was moderate but significant affected the TCRB CDR3s of Type 1 diabetes patients in all four CD4+ subsets.

As every portion of the isolated RNA was reverse transcribed, the sequencing read expressed TCRB transcripts. The data were produced by immunoSEQ multiplex PCR, yet TCRdb's version contains in-frame clones alone and is incomplete. The sample has a few hundred thousand clones; roughly a quarter are singletons. Antigens for these TCRs are unknown. The specimen sequenced was naive CD4+ T cells from blood. These receptors were taken from a woman under 40 with type 1 diabetes.

A few counts support this clone. At one end, the junction sequence differs from germline, possibly due to a read error. The V and J genes are TRBV2 and TRBJ1-1; TRBD1 is a possible D gene (6 bases). Germline CDR1 SNHLY, CDR2 FYNNEI. This CDR3 comprises 10 residues. CDR3 nucleotides: TGTGCCAGCAGTGAAGACAGGGTTGTCTTT. Translating it yields CASSEDRVVF.

This CDR3 reads CASSYTSGAPATQYF. DNA of the CDR3: TGTGCCAGCAGTTACACTAGCGGGGCCCCAGCTACGCAGTATTTT. J is TRBJ2-3 and V is TRBV6-5; 10 bases align to TRBD2. From germline, CDR1 is MNHEY and CDR2 SVGAGI. V trimming: 2 bases; J trimming: 8 bases; junction bases outside the gene matches: 7. This CDR3 has 15 amino acids.

This clone was observed a few times. Other DNA sequences in this sample translate to the same CDR3. The rearrangement links TRBV30 to TRBJ2-1; no definite D call. The V end lost 2 bases, the J end lost 0 bases, and 5 bases lay between the germline ends. The CDR3 has 13 residues. Germline CDR1 reads GTSNPN; CDR2 reads SVGIG (reference sequence). The CDR3 DNA reads TGTGCCTGGAGTCCCAGCTCCTACAATGAGCAGTTCTTC. Translating gives CAWSPSSYNEQFF.

The rearrangement joins TRBV4-1 to TRBJ2-5, with 7 nucleotides matching TRBD1. Germline CDR1 and CDR2: MGHRA and YSYEKL. This CDR3 is 15 amino acids long. V shed 5 bases and J 1 base; nucleotides not matched to a gene: 7. The CDR3 DNA reads TGCGCCAGCAGCACCACAGGGGTCCCCCAAGAGACCCAGTACTTC. This sequence encodes CASSTTGVPQETQYF.

The V gene is TRBV18, the J gene TRBJ2-7; TRBD1 aligns across 8 bases. Germline values: CDR1 KGHSH, CDR2 LQKENI. V lost 4 bases, J lost 2 bases, and 7 bases stayed unmatched. This CDR3 region has 15 residues. CDR3 in amino acids: CASSRSRTGPYEQYF. CDR3 nucleotide sequence: TGTGCCAGCTCACGGAGTCGGACAGGGCCCTACGAGCAGTACTTC.

The chain employs TRBV29-1 and TRBJ2-3; 12 nucleotides line up with TRBD1. Germline assignment: CDR1 SQVTM and CDR2 ANQGSEA. The CDR3 is 13 amino acids. Trimming at V came to 6 bases and at J to 5 bases, leaving 3 bases not matched to a gene. The CDR3 loop is CSVGTGGEDTQYF. Written as DNA, the CDR3 is TGCAGCGTGGGGACAGGGGGCGAAGATACGCAGTATTTT.

V gene TRBV29-1 combines with J gene TRBJ2-5, with 9 nucleotides matching TRBD1. The CDR3 runs to 14 residues. Per the germline V gene, CDR1 is SQVTM and CDR2 is ANQGSEA. Trimming cost V 7 bases and J 4 bases; bases outside gene matches: 10. Here the CDR3 reads CSAPRTGATETQYF. The DNA of the CDR3 is TGCAGCGCCCCCCGGACAGGGGCTACAGAGACCCAGTACTTC.

The rearrangement joins TRBV10-3 to TRBJ2-2; 11 bases are a match to TRBD1. Germline V gene sequence: CDR1 ENHRY, CDR2 SYGVKD. The CDR3 length is 14 residues. The V segment lost 9 bases and the J segment 2 bases; nucleotides outside the gene matches: 2. The CDR3 protein is CAIRTGGNTGELFF. CDR3 nucleotide sequence: TGTGCCATTCGGACAGGGGGCAACACCGGGGAGCTGTTTTTT.

This chain connects TRBV29-1 to TRBJ1-5; maybe TRBD1 (6 bases). V was pared by 4 bases and J by 5 bases, with 9 bases between. The CDR3 loop spans 12 amino acids. Germline CDR1 SQVTM, CDR2 ANQGSEA. The CDR3 protein is CSVGEGDQPQHF. CDR3 coding DNA: TGCAGCGTTGGGGAGGGGGATCAGCCCCAGCATTTT.

This clone was detected a few times. J is TRBJ2-2 and V is TRBV28, with D tentatively TRBD2 (6 bases). Germline CDR1 MDHEN, CDR2 SYDVKM. The CDR3 is 14 amino acids. V shed 5 bases and J shed 10 bases, with 17 bases lying between them. The CDR3 DNA follows: TGTGCCAGCAGTCTAGCGAGTCGGTACGCGGAGCTGTTTTTT. This gives the protein CASSLASRYAELFF.

This rearrangement joins TRBV30 to TRBJ1-2; D may be TRBD1 (6 bases). CDR1 is GTSNPN and CDR2 is SVGIG in the germline V gene (reference sequence). The CDR3 contains 15 residues. The V end was cut by 3 bases, the J end by 8 bases, with 22 bases between. The CDR3 sequence: CAWRFGGQLVKGYTF. In nucleotides, the CDR3 is TGTGCCTGGAGATTTGGCGGACAGTTGGTGAAAGGCTACACCTTC.

V usage is TRBV4-2 and J usage is TRBJ2-2; D perhaps matches TRBD1 (6 bases). V lost 0 bases and J 6 bases, leaving 8 bases between the germline ends. CDR3 size: 14 residues. CDR1 LGHNA and CDR2 YNFKEQ come from the germline V gene. The CDR3 reads CASSQDQGSGELFF. The CDR3 DNA sequence: TGTGCCAGCAGCCAAGATCAGGGGTCCGGGGAGCTGTTTTTT.

A remark on this clone: At one end the junction does not follow the germline gene, possibly because of a read error. The same CDR3 arises from other DNA sequences in this sample as well. The J gene is TRBJ2-2, the V gene TRBV7-9; 11 positions agree with TRBD2. Germline CDR1 SEHNR, CDR2 FQNEAQ (reference sequence). The CDR3 is made up of 15 amino acids. CDR3 amino acids: CASSLGTSGTGELFF. CDR3 DNA sequence: TGTGCCAGCAGTTTAGGGACTAGCGGCACCGGGGAGCTGTTTTTT.

This chain connects TRBV2 to TRBJ1-1, with 8 bases fitting TRBD1. V lost 8 bases, J lost 3 bases, and 2 bases stayed unmatched. CDR1 and CDR2 (germline): SNHLY, FYNNEI. The CDR3 spans 12 residues. The CDR3 loop is CASGQGYTEAFF. In nucleotides, the CDR3 is TGTGCCAGCGGACAGGGCTACACTGAAGCTTTCTTT.

V and J are TRBV4-2 and TRBJ1-1; D unclear. CDR1 is LGHNA, CDR2 YNFKEQ, per germline. Deletions cut 0 bases from V and 1 base from J, with 6 bases between. This CDR3 has 14 residues. The chain's CDR3 is CASSQDGRNTEAFF. CDR3 in DNA: TGTGCCAGCAGCCAAGACGGGAGGAACACTGAAGCTTTCTTT.

The chain recombines TRBV28 with TRBJ2-2; 10 positions match TRBD1. After removal of 3 bases from V and 4 bases from J, the junction contained 2 bases not matched to a gene. Germline V gives CDR1 MDHEN, CDR2 SYDVKM. The CDR3 covers 15 residues. CDR3 sequence reads: CASSFRTGGTGELFF. The CDR3 DNA is TGTGCCAGCAGTTTTCGGACAGGGGGCACCGGGGAGCTGTTTTTT.

A few counts support this clone. J is TRBJ2-3 and V is TRBV7-2; 16 nucleotides match TRBD2. With V trimmed by 2 bases and J by 6 bases, 11 bases remained unmatched. This CDR3 is 19 amino acids long. Germline CDR1 is SGHTA and CDR2 is FQGNSA. The CDR3 loop is CASSLNPPGLAGGRDTQYF. DNA of the CDR3: TGTGCCAGCAGCTTAAACCCTCCGGGACTAGCGGGAGGGCGCGATACGCAGTATTTT.

A few counts support this clone. This chain uses TRBV30 with TRBJ2-7; TRBD2 aligns across 16 bases. The CDR3 has 17 amino acids. Germline V gives CDR1 GTSNPN, CDR2 SVGIG (reference sequence). Trimming took 1 base from V and 1 from J; bases not matched to a gene: 4. The CDR3, as DNA: TGTGCCTGGAGTGGCCCGGGACTAGCGGGAGGGTCCTACGAGCAGTACTTC. This codes for CAWSGPGLAGGSYEQYF.

The chain's CDR3 is CASSPTSGQIAEAFF. For the CDR3, the DNA is TGTGCCAGCTCACCAACCTCGGGACAGATCGCTGAAGCTTTCTTT. The chain couples TRBV18 to TRBJ1-1; TRBD1 agrees at 7 bases. The junction had 9 bases not matched to a gene; V was cut back by 2 bases and J by 6 bases. This CDR3 region has 15 residues. In germline, CDR1 is KGHSH, CDR2 LQKENI.